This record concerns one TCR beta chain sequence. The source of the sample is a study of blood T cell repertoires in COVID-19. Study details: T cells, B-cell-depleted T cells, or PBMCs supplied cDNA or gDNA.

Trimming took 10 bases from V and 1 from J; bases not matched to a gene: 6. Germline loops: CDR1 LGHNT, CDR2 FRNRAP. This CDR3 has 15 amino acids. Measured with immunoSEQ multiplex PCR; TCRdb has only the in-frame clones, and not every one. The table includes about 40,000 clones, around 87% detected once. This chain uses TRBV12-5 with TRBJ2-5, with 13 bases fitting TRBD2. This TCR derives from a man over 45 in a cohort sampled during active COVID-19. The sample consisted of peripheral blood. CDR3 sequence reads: CATAGTSGVQETQYF. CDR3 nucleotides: TGTGCTACCGCCGGGACTAGCGGGGTCCAAGAGACCCAGTACTTC.